The T cell receptor beta chain described here comes from a study of Tregs in tolerant kidney transplant recipients. On the study more broadly: The nonmyeloablative bone marrow transplants came from related graft donors, with transient mixed chimerism.

Findings of the study overall: Biological reproducibility was not directly addressed in this study.

V dropped 4 bases and J dropped 5 bases, with 14 bases sitting between them. Germline CDR1 reads MGHRA; CDR2 reads YSYEKL. The CDR3 is made up of 14 amino acids. Thawed PBMCs were rested overnight at 37°C with around 200 IU/ml IL-2 before regulatory T cell sorting. Turning to this clone: The antigen is undetermined.

Some clones are missing from TCRdb's copy, which holds only in-frame ones; the method was immunoSEQ multiplex PCR. Among some 62,000 clones listed, more than 95% were seen once. The TCR sequence derives from a human donor who received a combined kidney and bone marrow transplant. The chain has TRBV4-1 and TRBJ1-1, with D hard to call. Sequences were derived from Tregs from blood, sampled before the transplant. The CDR3 sequence is CASSLVRRTTEAFF. As DNA, the CDR3 is TGCGCCAGCAGCCTCGTCAGAAGAACGACTGAAGCTTTCTTT.